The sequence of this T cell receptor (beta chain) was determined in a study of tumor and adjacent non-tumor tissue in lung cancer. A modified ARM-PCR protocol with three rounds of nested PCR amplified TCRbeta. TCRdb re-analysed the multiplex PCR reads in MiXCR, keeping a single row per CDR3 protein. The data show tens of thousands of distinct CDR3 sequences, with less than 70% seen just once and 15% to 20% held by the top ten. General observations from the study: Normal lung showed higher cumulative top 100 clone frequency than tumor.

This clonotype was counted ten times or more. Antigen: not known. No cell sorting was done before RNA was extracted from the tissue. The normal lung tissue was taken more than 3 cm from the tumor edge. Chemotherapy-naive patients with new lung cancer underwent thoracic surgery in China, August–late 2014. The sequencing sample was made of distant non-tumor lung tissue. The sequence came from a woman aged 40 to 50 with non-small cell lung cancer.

The CDR3 sequence is CASSQDWGGVREQYF. The CDR3, as DNA: TGCGCCAGCAGCCAAGATTGGGGCGGGGTGCGCGAGCAGTACTTC. The J gene is TRBJ2-7, the V gene TRBV4-1; weak D call: TRBD2 (6 bases). The CDR3 has 15 amino acids. The V gene's germline CDR1 is MGHRA and CDR2 YSYEKL. Trimming shortened V by 0 bases and J by 6 bases, and 15 bases separated the two germline ends.